This TCR beta chain is from a study of blood T cell repertoires in COVID-19 (TCRdb year 2020). Broadly, across the study: Recovered participants in ImmuneRACE Cohort 3 were defined by two consecutive negative NP/OP PCR tests, clearance by a healthcare professional, or resolution of symptoms. Collaborator samples came from the United States, Italy and Spain and covered acute and convalescent phases of COVID-19. The samples were drawn from two sources: the first 160 participants of the ongoing ImmuneRACE study, and 1,000 to 1,500 subjects contributed by 6 global collaborators. Where available, HLA class I and class II types were taken from metadata supplied by the sample provider and were not determined by assay-based typing. The repertoires were released in a freely available public database intended as a resource for research on the immune response to SARS-CoV-2. The sample metadata nearly always contained a de-identified subject ID, COVID-19 status, age in years and sex. The prospective study material was composed of cDNA or gDNA derived from T cells, B-cell-depleted T cells, or PBMCs. Subjects who had been exposed to COVID-19, were actively infected with it, or had recovered from it provided the deeply sampled blood TCRbeta repertoires that made up the dataset. Broader findings and caveats from the paper: How much clinical and demographic metadata was included differed by source and by participant, and the metadata was provided uncurated.

About this clone itself: Its antigen has not been determined. Base qualities are not recorded, but no much larger clone differs from it by a single base.

TCRbeta CDR3 regions were amplified from genomic DNA by means of the immunoSEQ Assay, a bias-controlled multiplex PCR. On the study's bioinformatics: The number of nucleated cells in each sample was estimated from the amplification of reference gene primers within the assay. Sequence reads were collapsed and filtered to measure the absolute abundance of every unique TCRbeta CDR3 rearrangement. For each sample, productive Simpson clonality was calculated as the square root of Simpson's diversity index over productive rearrangements. As stored in TCRdb, this immuneACCESS dataset retains in-frame rearrangements with V and J assigned. A fraction of the clones does not appear; measured against another copy, unresolved V genes explain less than half of the discrepancy, and the remainder lacks a known reason. That table furnishes V, J and clone size, whereas the DNA furnished D and trimming. Across this sample there are roughly 200,000 clones, with 70% to 90% seen only once. The ten biggest clones cover around 23% of the sample.

In the prospective study, participants were roughly 18 to 90 years old, resided in about two dozen geographic areas of the United States, and were enrolled through a virtual design. In the prospective study, cohorts were assigned on the basis of participant-reported clinical history obtained from a screening survey and a study questionnaire. In the prospective study, mobile phlebotomists collected whole blood, serum and a nasopharyngeal or oropharyngeal swab from each participant. Prospective study participants could optionally give additional blood draws and questionnaires over an approximately two-month period. Prospective study blood samples were shipped either frozen or at room temperature before DNA extraction. The CDR3, from cysteine to phenylalanine, totals 15 residues. Just the 45-base CDR3 DNA is kept, in frame starting at base 1. The germline V gene (reference sequence) provides CDR1 SGHAT and CDR2 FQDESV. V ends up 5 bases short and J 5 bases short, with an unmatched junction base count of 8.

This chain is built from TRBV11-1 and TRBJ2-2, and 7 bases in between align with TRBD2. Sequences were obtained from PBMCs or T cells enriched from blood (not recorded which). The clonotype originates from a middle-aged woman in a cohort exposed to, infected with or recovered from COVID-19 (not recorded which). This receptor has the CDR3 CASSARGERTGELFF. The nucleotides are TGTGCCAGCAGCGCCCGGGGGGAAAGGACCGGGGAGCTGTTTTTT. Here the CDR3 is joined to the reference TRBV11-1 and TRBJ2-2 genes, and the full variable domain is: EAEVAQSPRYKITEKSQAVAFWCDPISGHATLYWYRQILGQGPELLVQFQDESVVDDSQLPKDRFSAERLKGVDSTLKIQPAELGDSAMYLCASSARGERTGELFFGEGSRLTVL.